Sequencing of this TCR beta chain was carried out in a study of blood T cell repertoires in COVID-19. Study overall: The United States, Italy and Spain provided the acute and convalescent COVID-19 samples. The analysed material was cDNA or gDNA that came from T cells, B-cell-depleted T cells, or PBMCs.

The table came from immunoSEQ multiplex PCR; TCRdb's copy has only in-frame clones and leaves some out. The sample yields tens of thousands of clones, roughly 80% seen once. V shed 7 bases, J shed 6 bases, and the junction held 7 bases outside the gene matches. CDR3 length: 14 amino acids. CDR1 and CDR2 (germline): SEHNR, FQNEAQ (reference sequence). The sequence derives from a woman aged 80 or over with active or convalescent COVID-19. The sequencing sample was made of peripheral blood. J is TRBJ2-1 and V is TRBV7-9; TRBD2 matches at 9 bases. The CDR3 region has the DNA TGTGCCAGCACCAATCGCGGGGGGGGCAATGAGCAGTTCTTC. It is translated as CASTNRGGGNEQFF.